The 31 T cell receptor beta chains given below trace back to one sample, sequenced in a study of identical twins. Each CDR3 protein gets one entry after TCRdb re-called the 5' RACE reads with MiXCR. This sample has roughly 1,500,000 distinct CDR3 sequences, with about 31% found just once. Sequencing was carried out using cord blood. The receptors derive from a newborn girl in good health.

This clonotype showed up just a few times. The chain is built from TRBV20-1 and TRBJ2-7; D is ambiguous. V dropped 0 bases and J dropped 4 bases, with 13 bases sitting between them. The CDR3 consists of 14 residues. From germline, CDR1 is DFQATT and CDR2 SNEGSKA (reference sequence). The CDR3 nucleotides are TGCAGTGCTAGAGATTGGGTGGCAGTTTACGAGCAGTACTTC. Protein sequence: CSARDWVAVYEQYF.

This clonotype was observed a few times. The V gene is TRBV28, the J gene TRBJ2-1; 14 nucleotides line up with TRBD2. V gave up 4 bases and J gave up 4 bases; unmatched junction bases: 6. The CDR3 runs 17 residues. Germline lookup yields CDR1 MDHEN and CDR2 SYDVKM. DNA for the CDR3: TGTGCCAGCAGTTCGGGACTAGCGGGAGTGGCTTACAATGAGCAGTTCTTC. Encoded protein: CASSSGLAGVAYNEQFF.

This clonotype was counted once. J is TRBJ2-6 and V is TRBV12-3 or TRBV12-4; no firm D call. CDR3 length: 16 residues. The germline V and J ends were trimmed by 7 bases and 2 bases, with 15 bases remaining between them. This CDR3 reads CASTKTMDPGANVLTF. Written as DNA, the CDR3 is TGTGCCAGCACCAAAACTATGGATCCTGGGGCCAACGTCCTGACTTTC.

In its sample, this clonotype was seen a few times. V and J are TRBV9 and TRBJ1-2; D is ambiguous. V shed 7 bases and J shed 4 bases, with 8 bases lying between them. The CDR3 runs 11 residues. Germline CDR1 is SGDLS and CDR2 is YYNGEE. CDR3 nucleotide sequence: TGTGCCAGCGGCTCTATCTATGGCTACACCTTC. As protein: CASGSIYGYTF.

The gene calls are TRBV7-2 and TRBJ2-1, with 13 bases that match TRBD2. The germline V gene encodes CDR1 SGHTA and CDR2 FQGNSA. The ends lost 5 bases at V and 1 base at J; junction bases unmatched: 11. The CDR3 spans 19 residues. The CDR3 DNA sequence: TGTGCCAGCAGCCCAAGCGGGACTAGCGGGGCGCCATCCTACAATGAGCAGTTCTTC. Residues: CASSPSGTSGAPSYNEQFF.

The table lists this clonotype with a few counts. The rearrangement uses TRBV9 and TRBJ2-7, with TRBD2 matching over 9 bases. Unmatched junction bases numbered 14, after V lost 7 bases and J lost 3 bases. CDR3 length: 16 amino acids. Per germline, CDR1 SGDLS and CDR2 YYNGEE. CDR3 DNA sequence: TGTGCCAGCGGCCCCCGGTCGACTAGCGGATTCTACGAGCAGTACTTC. Encoded protein: CASGPRSTSGFYEQYF.

The chain joins TRBV5-1 to TRBJ2-1; 9 bases agree with TRBD2. The CDR3 length is 15 residues. The junction had 11 bases not matched to a gene; V was cut back by 5 bases and J by 8 bases. The germline V gene encodes CDR1 SGHRS and CDR2 YFSETQ. CDR3 in DNA: TGCGCCAGCAGACCCAGCGGGGGGTGGTTTGATGAGCAGTTCTTC. As protein: CASRPSGGWFDEQFF.

In the case of this clonotype: The junction does not match germline at one end; this may be a read error. The chain combines TRBV20-1 with TRBJ2-7; 7 nucleotides align to TRBD1. Germline CDR1 is DFQATT and CDR2 is SNEGSKA (reference sequence). The CDR3 sequence is 13 residues long. The CDR3 nucleotides are TGCAGTACTAGAGGGGGACAGTCGTACGAGCAGTACTTC. Protein: CSTRGGQSYEQYF.

This clonotype was seen a few times. The rearrangement links TRBV4-2 to TRBJ2-2; D is ambiguous. The germline CDR1 and CDR2 sequences are LGHNA and YNFKEQ. Between the trimmed V and J ends, which lost 0 bases and 1 base, there was a span of 3 bases. The length of the CDR3 is 14 residues. Here the CDR3 reads CASSQEGNTGELFF. CDR3 DNA sequence: TGTGCCAGCAGCCAAGAAGGGAACACCGGGGAGCTGTTTTTT.

The chain has TRBV5-1 and TRBJ2-1, with a weak D call TRBD2 (7 bases). Per germline, CDR1 SGHRS and CDR2 YFSETQ. This CDR3 region has 17 residues. V gave up 1 base and J gave up 9 bases, with 23 bases separating them. The CDR3 nucleotides read TGCGCCAGCAGCTTGCTAAAGTTACAGGGCGGGGGTGGTGAGCAGTTCTTC. Translation gives CASSLLKLQGGGGEQFF.

The rearrangement links TRBV10-3 to TRBJ2-5, with D unresolved. CDR3 length: 13 residues. The V and J ends lost 6 bases and 5 bases respectively, with 13 bases between them. From germline, CDR1 is ENHRY and CDR2 SYGVKD. The CDR3 DNA reads as TGTGCCATCAGCCTTCGGACCGGGGAGACCCAGTACTTC. Residues: CAISLRTGETQYF.

In its sample, this clonotype was seen a few times. The chain is built from TRBV18 and TRBJ2-4; D could derive from TRBD1 or TRBD2 (5 bases each). The CDR3 is made up of 15 amino acids. In germline, CDR1 is KGHSH, CDR2 LQKENI. V was trimmed by 2 bases and J by 5 bases, leaving 13 bases between them. DNA of the CDR3: TGTGCCAGCTCACCATTGGCCGGGACGGAAAACATTCAGTACTTC. Translating gives CASSPLAGTENIQYF.

This chain links TRBV24-1 with TRBJ2-3; D might be TRBD1 (5 bases). Per the germline V gene, CDR1 is KGHDR and CDR2 is SFDVKD. Trimming cost V 4 bases and J 2 bases, with 12 bases left between them. This CDR3 has 15 amino acids. The CDR3 loop reads CATSDYRLPTDTQYF. For the CDR3, the DNA is TGTGCCACCAGTGACTACAGGTTACCCACAGATACGCAGTATTTT.

The CDR3 is CSADGRRGSRRSYNEQFF. The CDR3 coding sequence is TGCAGTGCTGACGGGCGGAGGGGCTCCCGACGCTCCTACAATGAGCAGTTCTTC. The chain uses TRBV20-1 and TRBJ2-1, with D maybe TRBD2 (6 bases). Germline V gives CDR1 DFQATT, CDR2 SNEGSKA (reference sequence). V dropped 5 bases and J dropped 0 bases, with 23 bases sitting between them. This CDR3 region has 18 residues.

The chain combines TRBV7-2 with TRBJ2-3; D gene uncertain. The CDR3 loop spans 16 amino acids. Deletions cut 1 base from V and 3 bases from J, with 14 bases between. Germline CDR1 reads SGHTA; CDR2 reads FQGNSA. Written as DNA, the CDR3 is TGTGCCAGCAGCTTAGTAGTTTGGGGAATGACAGATACGCAGTATTTT. It translates to CASSLVVWGMTDTQYF.

The V gene is TRBV7-2, the J gene TRBJ1-1; the D is unclear. Trimming shortened V by 5 bases and J by 5 bases, and 15 bases separated the two germline ends. CDR3 length equals 14 residues. CDR1 is SGHTA and CDR2 is FQGNSA in the germline V gene. This CDR3 is CASSSQHVGTEAFF. DNA for the CDR3: TGTGCCAGCAGCAGCCAGCACGTCGGGACTGAAGCTTTCTTT.

The chain couples TRBV6-6 to TRBJ1-5; 9 nucleotides agree with TRBD1. V was clipped by 2 bases and J by 6 bases; unmatched bases: 2. The CDR3 is 14 residues long. The germline V gene has CDR1 MNHNY and CDR2 SVGAGI (reference sequence). The CDR3 region is CASSYDRGVQPQHF. The CDR3 nucleotides are TGTGCCAGCAGTTACGACAGGGGGGTTCAGCCCCAGCATTTT.

The chain is built from TRBV14 and TRBJ2-3; D not certain. This CDR3 spans 16 amino acids. Germline-derived CDR1 and CDR2 are SGHDN and FVKESK. V lost 4 bases and J 2 bases, leaving 16 bases between the germline ends. The CDR3: CASSPFSGWDTDTQYF. The CDR3 nucleotides read TGTGCCAGCAGCCCCTTCTCGGGCTGGGACACAGATACGCAGTATTTT.

The chain has TRBV5-1 and TRBJ2-2; 8 nucleotides match TRBD1. There are 15 residues in the CDR3. Trimming at V came to 0 bases and at J to 4 bases, leaving 2 bases not matched to a gene. CDR1 is SGHRS, CDR2 YFSETQ, per germline. The CDR3 reads CASSLARGRTGELFF. CDR3 nucleotide sequence: TGCGCCAGCAGCTTGGCCAGGGGGCGCACCGGGGAGCTGTTTTTT.

The chain employs TRBV19 and TRBJ2-1, with unresolved D. Germline CDR1 LNHDA, CDR2 SQIVND (reference sequence). Trimming stripped 4 bases from V and 6 bases from J, with 13 bases between. The CDR3 loop spans 14 amino acids. CDR3 in amino acids: CASSTAHSFNEQFF. Written as DNA, the CDR3 is TGTGCCAGTAGTACCGCCCACTCGTTCAATGAGCAGTTCTTC.

This chain links TRBV28 with TRBJ1-5, with 8 nucleotides matching TRBD1. With V trimmed by 3 bases and J by 7 bases, 5 bases remained unmatched. Germline assignment: CDR1 MDHEN and CDR2 SYDVKM. There are 14 residues in the CDR3. The CDR3 bases are TGTGCCAGCAGTTTGGGTCGACAGGGGCAGCCCCAGCATTTT. This translates into CASSLGRQGQPQHF.

The rearrangement links TRBV2 to TRBJ2-3, with 9 bases lining up with TRBD2. Germline V gives CDR1 SNHLY, CDR2 FYNNEI. J lost 4 bases, V lost 4 bases, and 6 bases had no gene match. The CDR3 runs to 15 residues. CDR3 residues: CASSGAGGPADTQYF. The CDR3 region has the DNA TGTGCCAGCAGTGGGGCGGGAGGGCCGGCAGATACGCAGTATTTT. The full variable domain, with the rest looked up from reference TRBV2 and TRBJ2-3, is EPEVTQTPSHQVTQMGQEVILRCVPISNHLYFYWYRQILGQKVEFLVSFYNNEISEKSEIFDDQFSVERPDGSNFTLKIRSTKLEDSAMYFCASSGAGGPADTQYFGPGTRLTVL.

This clonotype was seen many times. V is TRBV11-2 and J is TRBJ2-7; TRBD1 might be the D (5 bases). V was pared by 0 bases and J by 1 base, with 10 bases between. CDR1 and CDR2 from the germline V gene are SGHAT and FQNNGV. The CDR3 is 15 amino acids. The CDR3 bases are TGTGCCAGCAGCTTAGATCTTCGACAGTCCTACGAGCAGTACTTC. It codes for CASSLDLRQSYEQYF.

Note on this clonotype: Mismatch with germline at one junction end may stem from a read error. CDR3 in DNA: TGTGCCGCCAGTGACAGACTAGCGGGCTGGGAGCAGTTCTTC. Residues: CAASDRLAGWEQFF. This chain uses TRBV24-1 with TRBJ2-1; TRBD2 agrees at 10 bases. Germline CDR1 is KGHDR and CDR2 is SFDVKD. The CDR3 extends over 14 amino acids.

This clonotype has only a few counts. The chain has TRBV20-1 and TRBJ2-7; D gene uncertain. This CDR3 is built from 14 residues. The germline V and J ends were trimmed by 6 bases and 3 bases, with 18 bases remaining between them. CDR1 and CDR2 (germline): DFQATT, SNEGSKA (reference sequence). The CDR3, as DNA: TGCAGTGCCAATCTAAGAAGAAAGGTCTACGAGCAGTACTTC. Translation: CSANLRRKVYEQYF.

The chain joins TRBV28 to TRBJ1-6, with 7 nucleotides matching TRBD1. Germline assignment: CDR1 MDHEN and CDR2 SYDVKM. The CDR3 loop spans 14 amino acids. After removal of 6 bases from V and 7 bases from J, the junction contained 6 bases not matched to a gene. The CDR3 DNA reads as TGTGCCAGCAGACCGGGACAGCGAAATTCACCCCTCCACTTT. Residues: CASRPGQRNSPLHF.

The J gene is TRBJ2-7, the V gene TRBV20-1, with D tentatively TRBD1 or TRBD2 (5 bases each). CDR1 is DFQATT and CDR2 is SNEGSKA in the germline V gene (reference sequence). The CDR3 is made up of 14 amino acids. Trimming pared 0 bases from V and 0 bases from J, leaving 9 bases between. CDR3 amino acids: CSARDWDGSYEQYF. The DNA of the CDR3 is TGCAGTGCTAGAGATTGGGACGGCTCCTACGAGCAGTACTTC.

To note about this clonotype: A much larger clone lies one base from this, so it may be a read error. V and J are TRBV4-1 and TRBJ2-4, with D unclear. CDR3 length equals 14 residues. Germline V gives CDR1 MGHRA, CDR2 YSYEKL. The V end lost 4 bases, the J end lost 15 bases, and 22 bases lay between the germline ends. This chain's CDR3 is CASSPFVRQETLYF. CDR3 nucleotide sequence: TGCGCCAGCAGCCCCTTTGTCAGGCAAGAGACCCTGTACTTC.

The J gene is TRBJ2-2, the V gene TRBV5-4; D is uncertain. Per the germline V gene, CDR1 is SGHNT and CDR2 is YYREEE (reference sequence). There are 15 residues in the CDR3. V was pared by 3 bases and J by 1 base, with 10 bases between. CDR3 DNA: TGTGCCAGCAGCTCCTTCGTAGAGAACACCGGGGAGCTGTTTTTT. As protein: CASSSFVENTGELFF. Looking up the rest from reference TRBV5-4 and TRBJ2-2 gives the full variable domain: ETGVTQSPTHLIKTRGQQVTLRCSSQSGHNTVSWYQQALGQGPQFIFQYYREEENGRGNFPPRFSGLQFPNYSSELNVNALELDDSALYLCASSSFVENTGELFFGEGSRLTVL.

The chain links TRBV29-1 to TRBJ2-7; D tentatively reads TRBD1 or TRBD2 (5 bases each). CDR1 SQVTM and CDR2 ANQGSEA come from the germline V gene. With 5 bases removed from V and 5 bases from J, the gap between germline ends came to 16 bases. This CDR3 spans 13 amino acids. The CDR3 DNA is TGCAGCGTTCTGGGTGAGGGGTTCGACGAGCAGTACTTC. This translates into CSVLGEGFDEQYF.

This clonotype occurred a few times. This rearrangement joins TRBV12-3 or TRBV12-4 to TRBJ2-1, with 8 bases lining up with TRBD2. V dropped 4 bases and J dropped 4; count of bases not matched to a gene: 3. The CDR3 totals 14 residues. The DNA of the CDR3 is TGTGCCAGCAGTTACGTAGCGGGGTACAATGAGCAGTTCTTC. Its protein is CASSYVAGYNEQFF.